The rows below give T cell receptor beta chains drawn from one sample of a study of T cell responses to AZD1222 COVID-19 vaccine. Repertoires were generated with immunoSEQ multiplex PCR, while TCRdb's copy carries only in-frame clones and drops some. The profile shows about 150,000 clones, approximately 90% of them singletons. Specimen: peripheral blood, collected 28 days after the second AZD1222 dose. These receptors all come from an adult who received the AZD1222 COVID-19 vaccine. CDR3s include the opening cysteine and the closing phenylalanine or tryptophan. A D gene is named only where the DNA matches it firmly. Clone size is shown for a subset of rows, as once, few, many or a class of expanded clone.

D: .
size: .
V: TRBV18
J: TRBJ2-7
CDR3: CASSPFEGARHEQYF
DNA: TGTGCCAGCTCACCATTCGAGGGAGCGAGGCACGAGCAGTACTTC

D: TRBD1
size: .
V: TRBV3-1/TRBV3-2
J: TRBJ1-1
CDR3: CASSRRTGVGTEAFF
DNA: TGTGCCAGCAGCCGCAGGACAGGGGTAGGAACTGAAGCTTTCTTT

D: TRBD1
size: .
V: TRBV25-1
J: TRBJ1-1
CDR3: CASRGDSGQGGTEAFF
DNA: TGTGCCAGCAGGGGTGATTCGGGACAGGGGGGCACTGAAGCTTTCTTT

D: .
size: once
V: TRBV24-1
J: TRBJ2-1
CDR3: CATSDSDEQFF
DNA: TGTGCCACCAGTGATTCTGATGAGCAGTTCTTC

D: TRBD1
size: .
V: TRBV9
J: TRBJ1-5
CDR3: CASSPGQGGNQPQHF
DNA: TGTGCCAGCAGCCCGGGACAGGGAGGTAATCAGCCCCAGCATTTT

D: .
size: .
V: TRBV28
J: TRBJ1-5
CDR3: CAIQRVIRSQPQHF
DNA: TGTGCCATCCAGCGTGTAATAAGGAGTCAGCCCCAGCATTTT

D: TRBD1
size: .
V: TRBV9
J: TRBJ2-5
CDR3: CASSVELGQAANQETQYF
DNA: TGTGCCAGCAGCGTAGAATTAGGACAGGCGGCCAATCAAGAGACCCAGTACTTC

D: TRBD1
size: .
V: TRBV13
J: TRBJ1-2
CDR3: CASRTHDRDYGYTF
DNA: TGTGCCAGCAGAACCCATGACAGGGACTATGGCTACACCTTC

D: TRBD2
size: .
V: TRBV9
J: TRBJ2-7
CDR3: CASSPRLAGAGEQYF
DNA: TGTGCCAGCAGCCCCCGACTAGCGGGAGCCGGCGAGCAGTACTTC

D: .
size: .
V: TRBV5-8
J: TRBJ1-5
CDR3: CASSFQGNQPQHF
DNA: TGTGCCAGCAGCTTCCAGGGCAATCAGCCCCAGCATTTT

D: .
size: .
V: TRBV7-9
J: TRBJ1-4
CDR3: CASSLDLSREKLFF
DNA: TGTGCCAGCAGCCTAGATTTATCTCGGGAAAAACTGTTTTTT

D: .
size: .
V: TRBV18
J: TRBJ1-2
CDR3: CASSPGINYGYTF
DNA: TGTGCCAGCTCACCTGGGATTAACTATGGCTACACCTTC

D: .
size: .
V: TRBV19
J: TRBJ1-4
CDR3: CASSITGTNEKLFF
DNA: TGTGCCAGTAGTATCACAGGGACTAATGAAAAACTGTTTTTT

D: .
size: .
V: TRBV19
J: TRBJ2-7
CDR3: CASSIIKWEQYF
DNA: TGTGCCAGTAGTATAATTAAGTGGGAGCAGTACTTC

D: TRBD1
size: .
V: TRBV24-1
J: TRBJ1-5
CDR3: CATGDRLTYSNQPQHF
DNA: TGTGCCACCGGGGACAGGTTGACTTATAGCAATCAGCCCCAGCATTTT

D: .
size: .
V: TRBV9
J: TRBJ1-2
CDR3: CASSATSNYGYTF
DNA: TGTGCCAGCAGCGCGACCTCTAACTATGGCTACACCTTC

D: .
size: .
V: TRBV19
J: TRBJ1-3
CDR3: CASSISGAGGNTIYF
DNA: TGTGCCAGTAGTATAAGTGGCGCGGGAGGAAACACCATATATTTT

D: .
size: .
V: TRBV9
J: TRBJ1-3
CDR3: CASRPAGVNGNTIYF
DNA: TGTGCCAGCAGGCCAGCAGGGGTGAATGGAAACACCATATATTTT

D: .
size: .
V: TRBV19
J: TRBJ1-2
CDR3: CASRPGLNYGYTF
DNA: TGTGCCAGTAGACCGGGGCTGAACTATGGCTACACCTTC

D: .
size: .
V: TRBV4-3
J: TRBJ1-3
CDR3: CASSQTGSGNTIYF
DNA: TGCGCCAGCAGCCAAACAGGGTCCGGAAACACCATATATTTT

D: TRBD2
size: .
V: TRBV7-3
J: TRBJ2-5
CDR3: CASSFLAGVEETQYF
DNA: TGTGCCAGCAGCTTTTTAGCGGGAGTCGAAGAGACCCAGTACTTC

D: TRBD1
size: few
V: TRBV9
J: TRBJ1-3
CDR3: CASSPTGAAGNTIYF
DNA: TGTGCCAGCAGTCCTACAGGGGCAGCGGGAAACACCATATATTTT

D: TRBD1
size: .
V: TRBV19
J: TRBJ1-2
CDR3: CASSTRPDRANYGYTF
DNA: TGTGCCAGTAGTACGAGACCGGACAGGGCTAACTATGGCTACACCTTC

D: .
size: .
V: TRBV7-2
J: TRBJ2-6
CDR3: CASSFKATGALVLTF
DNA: TGTGCCAGCAGCTTTAAGGCTACGGGGGCGCTCGTCCTGACTTTC

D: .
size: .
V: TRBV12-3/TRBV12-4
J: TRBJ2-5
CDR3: CASSTTTQETQYF
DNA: TGTGCCAGCAGTACGACTACCCAAGAGACCCAGTACTTC

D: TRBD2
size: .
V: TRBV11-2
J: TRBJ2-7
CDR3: CASSLGLDYEQYF
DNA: TGTGCCAGCAGCTTGGGACTAGACTACGAGCAGTACTTC

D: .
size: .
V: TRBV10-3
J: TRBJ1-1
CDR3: CAIRRTENTEAFF
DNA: TGTGCCATCAGGCGGACGGAGAACACTGAAGCTTTCTTT

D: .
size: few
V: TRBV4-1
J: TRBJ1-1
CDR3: CASSPGGTELVNTEAFF
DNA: TGCGCCAGCAGCCCCGGGGGAACGGAACTTGTGAACACTGAAGCTTTCTTT

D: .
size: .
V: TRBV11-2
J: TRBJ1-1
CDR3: CASRNILTEAFF
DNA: TGTGCCAGCAGGAATATTTTGACTGAAGCTTTCTTT

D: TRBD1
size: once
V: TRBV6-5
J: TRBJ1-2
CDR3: CASSYTGVGAGYTF
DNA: TGTGCCAGCAGTTACACAGGGGTAGGGGCTGGCTACACCTTC

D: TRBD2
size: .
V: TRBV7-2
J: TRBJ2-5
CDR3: CASSSWTSGSGQETQYF
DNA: TGTGCCAGCAGCTCGTGGACTAGCGGGAGCGGGCAAGAGACCCAGTACTTC

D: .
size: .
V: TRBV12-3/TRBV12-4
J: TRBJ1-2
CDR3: CASSFLGGDGYTF
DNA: TGTGCCAGCAGTTTTTTGGGCGGCGATGGCTACACCTTC

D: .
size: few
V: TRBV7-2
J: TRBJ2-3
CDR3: CASSSAGTDTQYF
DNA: TGTGCCAGCAGCTCCGCTGGTACAGATACGCAGTATTTT

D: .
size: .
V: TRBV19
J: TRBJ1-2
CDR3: CASRFEKDGYTF
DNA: TGTGCCAGTAGATTTGAAAAGGATGGCTACACCTTC

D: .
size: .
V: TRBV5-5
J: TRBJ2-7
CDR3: CASSVSSYEQYF
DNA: TGTGCCAGCTCAGTTAGCTCCTACGAGCAGTACTTC

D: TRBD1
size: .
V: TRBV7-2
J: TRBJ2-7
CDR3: CASSLGTNRGYYEQYF
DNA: TGTGCCAGCAGCTTAGGCACGAACAGGGGCTACTACGAGCAGTACTTC

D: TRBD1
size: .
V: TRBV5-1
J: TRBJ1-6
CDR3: CASSFGQGVEASPLHF
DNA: TGCGCCAGCAGCTTTGGACAGGGGGTTGAAGCTTCACCCCTCCACTTT

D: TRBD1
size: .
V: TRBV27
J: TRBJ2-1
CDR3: CASSLQGARYEQFF
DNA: TGTGCCAGCAGTTTGCAGGGGGCGCGGTATGAGCAGTTCTTC

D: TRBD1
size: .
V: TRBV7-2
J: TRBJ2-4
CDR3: CASSLQTGDNIQYF
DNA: TGTGCCAGCAGCTTACAGACAGGGGACAACATTCAGTACTTC

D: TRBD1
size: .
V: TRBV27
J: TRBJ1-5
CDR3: CASSPRFRDRASSGQPQHF
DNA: TGTGCCAGCAGTCCCCGCTTCCGGGACAGGGCCTCCTCAGGGCAGCCCCAGCATTTT

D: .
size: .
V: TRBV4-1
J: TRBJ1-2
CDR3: CASSQSRRLQHGYTF
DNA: TGCGCCAGCAGCCAAAGCCGAAGGCTACAACATGGCTACACCTTC

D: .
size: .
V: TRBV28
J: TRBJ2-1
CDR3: CASSSGTLNPNEQFF
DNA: TGTGCCAGCAGTTCCGGGACTCTTAACCCCAATGAGCAGTTCTTC

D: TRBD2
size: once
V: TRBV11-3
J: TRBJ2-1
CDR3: CASSLEGSGRVGEQFF
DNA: TGTGCCAGCAGCTTAGAGGGTAGCGGGAGGGTTGGTGAGCAGTTCTTC

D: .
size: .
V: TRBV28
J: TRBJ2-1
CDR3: CASSLLDMGNEQFF
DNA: TGTGCCAGCAGTTTACTAGACATGGGAAATGAGCAGTTCTTC

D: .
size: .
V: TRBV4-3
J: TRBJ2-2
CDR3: CASSQGSSPNTGELFF
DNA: TGCGCCAGCAGCCAAGGAAGCTCTCCCAACACCGGGGAGCTGTTTTTT

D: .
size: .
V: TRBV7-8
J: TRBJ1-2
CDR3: CASSLGLHNYGYTF
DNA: TGTGCCAGCAGCTTAGGGCTACATAACTATGGCTACACCTTC

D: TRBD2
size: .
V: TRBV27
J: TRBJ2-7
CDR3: CASSSRLALSYEQYF
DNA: TGTGCCAGCAGTTCCCGACTAGCGTTATCCTACGAGCAGTACTTC

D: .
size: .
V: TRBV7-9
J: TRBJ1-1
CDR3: CASSLDGLGGRTEAFF
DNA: TGTGCCAGCAGCTTAGACGGTCTGGGGGGTCGGACTGAAGCTTTCTTT

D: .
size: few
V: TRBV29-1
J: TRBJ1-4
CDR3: CSVGGMGSEKLFF
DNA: TGCAGCGTTGGGGGGATGGGGAGCGAAAAACTGTTTTTT

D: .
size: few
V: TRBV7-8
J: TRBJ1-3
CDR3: CACGGSSGNTIYF
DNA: TGTGCTTGCGGAGGGTCCTCTGGAAACACCATATATTTT

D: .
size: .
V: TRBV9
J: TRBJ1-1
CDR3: CASSVGPPNTEAFF
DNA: TGTGCCAGCAGCGTAGGACCCCCGAACACTGAAGCTTTCTTT

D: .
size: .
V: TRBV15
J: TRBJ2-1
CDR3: CATSRGLYNEQFF
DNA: TGTGCCACCAGCAGGGGACTTTACAATGAGCAGTTCTTC

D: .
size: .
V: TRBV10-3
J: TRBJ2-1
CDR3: CAISGGSAVVGDEQFF
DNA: TGTGCCATCAGTGGCGGTAGCGCGGTGGTAGGAGATGAGCAGTTCTTC

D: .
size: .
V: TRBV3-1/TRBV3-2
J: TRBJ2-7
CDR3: CASSQDRLADNSYEQYF
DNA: TGTGCCAGCAGCCAAGATAGGTTAGCGGATAACTCCTACGAGCAGTACTTC

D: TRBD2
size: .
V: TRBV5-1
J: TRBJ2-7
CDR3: CASSRGGKPYEQYF
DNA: TGCGCCAGCAGCCGGGGGGGTAAACCCTACGAGCAGTACTTC